What follows are 17 T cell receptor beta chains derived from one specimen sequenced in a study of PD-1 blockade in classical Hodgkin lymphoma. The time point: cycle 4 day 1 (C4D1), after about 6 weeks of nivolumab. All trial patients relapsed after autologous stem cell transplantation. Profiling relied on immunoSEQ multiplex PCR, and the TCRdb table lists in-frame clones only, not all of them. The repertoire holds roughly 86,000 clones, with 83% as singletons. This material consisted of peripheral blood mononuclear cells (PBMCs), taken before the fourth cycle of nivolumab. The receptors originated from a human donor with classical Hodgkin lymphoma.

This chain joins TRBV6-1 and TRBJ1-3; no clear D. The CDR3 extends over 15 amino acids. V lost 1 base, J lost 0 bases, and 7 bases lay in between. CDR1 and CDR2 (germline): MNHNS, SASEGT. The CDR3 sequence: CASSEEWISGNTIYF. CDR3 nucleotides: TGTGCCAGCAGTGAAGAGTGGATCTCTGGAAACACCATATATTTT.

The CDR3 DNA sequence: TGTGCCAGGACCAACACCGGGGAGCTGTTTTTT. Translating gives CARTNTGELFF. V is TRBV11-1 and J is TRBJ2-2, with no clear D. There are 11 residues in the CDR3. With 9 bases removed from V and 2 bases from J, the gap between germline ends came to 4 bases. Per the germline V gene, CDR1 is SGHAT and CDR2 is FQDESV (reference sequence).

This chain uses TRBV19 with TRBJ1-5; D not certain. Germline V gene lookup returns CDR1 LNHDA and CDR2 SQIVND (reference sequence). This CDR3 has 14 residues. V lost 7 bases, J lost 0 bases, and 10 bases lay in between. The CDR3 DNA is TGTGCCAGTAAGGGTCCAGGTAGCAATCAGCCCCAGCATTTT. Translation: CASKGPGSNQPQHF. Using reference TRBV19 and TRBJ1-5 for the parts outside the CDR3, the full variable domain is DGGITQSPKYLFRKEGQNVTLSCEQNLNHDAMYWYRQDPGQGLRLIYYSQIVNDFQKGDIAEGYSVSREKKESFPLTVTSAQKNPTAFYLCASKGPGSNQPQHFGDGTRLSIL.

V usage is TRBV11-2 and J usage is TRBJ1-5; D gene ambiguous. The germline V gene encodes CDR1 SGHAT and CDR2 FQNNGV. V lost 3 bases and J lost 5, with 8 bases in between. This CDR3 is built from 13 residues. CDR3 residues: CASSFNNDQPQHF. The DNA of the CDR3 is TGTGCCAGCAGCTTCAACAACGATCAGCCCCAGCATTTT.

This clone turned up a few times. The chain couples TRBV10-3 to TRBJ2-2; D is unclear. The V gene's germline CDR1 is ENHRY and CDR2 SYGVKD. This CDR3 is built from 14 residues. The V and J ends lost 3 bases and 4 bases respectively, with 9 bases between them. The CDR3 DNA reads as TGTGCCATCAGTGACGGCTACTCCACCGGGGAGCTGTTTTTT. Protein: CAISDGYSTGELFF.

The rearrangement joins TRBV2 to TRBJ1-2; TRBD1 might be the D (6 bases). Germline values: CDR1 SNHLY, CDR2 FYNNEI. Trimming stripped 3 bases from V and 8 bases from J, with 19 bases between. The CDR3 is 15 residues long. Here the CDR3 DNA reads TGTGCCAGCAGTGACGATCCAGGGGAACTGGGGGGCTACACCTTC. It encodes CASSDDPGELGGYTF. Combining the CDR3 with reference TRBV2 and TRBJ1-2 gives the whole variable domain EPEVTQTPSHQVTQMGQEVILRCVPISNHLYFYWYRQILGQKVEFLVSFYNNEISEKSEIFDDQFSVERPDGSNFTLKIRSTKLEDSAMYFCASSDDPGELGGYTFGSGTRLTVV.

The genes are TRBV4-1 and TRBJ2-7, with 8 bases fitting TRBD2. Germline V gene sequence: CDR1 MGHRA, CDR2 YSYEKL. This CDR3 contains 18 residues. The V gene end was trimmed by 2 bases and the J gene end by 2 bases; junction bases not matched to a gene: 14. The CDR3 bases are TGCGCCAGCAGCCAACCGTCGGCGGGAGGCCTCTCCCCCTACGAGCAGTACTTC. This gives the protein CASSQPSAGGLSPYEQYF.

The chain employs TRBV6-5 and TRBJ2-5, with 8 bases fitting TRBD2. The CDR3 is made up of 15 amino acids. Germline values: CDR1 MNHEY, CDR2 SVGAGI. J lost 2 bases, V lost 0 bases, and 2 bases had no gene match. CDR3 sequence reads: CASSYSGGGQETQYF. In DNA, the CDR3 is TGTGCCAGCAGTTACTCCGGGGGGGGGCAAGAGACCCAGTACTTC.

The gene calls are TRBV6-5 and TRBJ2-1; 8 positions match TRBD1. Trimming cost V 6 bases and J 4 bases; bases outside gene matches: 8. CDR1 and CDR2 (germline): MNHEY, SVGAGI. This CDR3 region has 15 residues. CDR3 region: CASSAGGAGYNEQFF. The CDR3 DNA reads TGTGCCAGCAGCGCAGGGGGCGCGGGGTACAATGAGCAGTTCTTC.

The genes are TRBV11-2 and TRBJ1-4, with unresolved D. Per the germline V gene, CDR1 is SGHAT and CDR2 is FQNNGV. With 3 bases removed from V and 7 bases from J, the gap between germline ends came to 18 bases. This CDR3 spans 16 amino acids. The CDR3 is CASSFLPPFETEKLFF. As DNA, the CDR3 is TGTGCCAGCAGCTTCCTCCCGCCATTCGAGACTGAAAAACTGTTTTTT.

This chain links TRBV5-4 with TRBJ2-5; 9 bases map to TRBD2. The CDR3 runs to 15 residues. Germline V gene lookup returns CDR1 SGHNT and CDR2 YYREEE (reference sequence). Trimming at V came to 0 bases and at J to 5 bases, leaving 5 bases not matched to a gene. The DNA of the CDR3 is TGTGCCAGCAGCTTGGGCGGGAGGGCCGGGGAGACCCAGTACTTC. The encoded protein is CASSLGGRAGETQYF.

The chain couples TRBV7-9 to TRBJ2-7; a possible D gene is TRBD2 (5 bases). This CDR3 is 12 amino acids long. Germline V gives CDR1 SEHNR, CDR2 FQNEAQ (reference sequence). The V end was cut by 2 bases, the J end by 7 bases, with 9 bases between. The CDR3 region is CASSLKGGEQYF. The CDR3 DNA follows: TGTGCCAGCAGCTTAAAAGGCGGGGAGCAGTACTTC.

The sample holds one count of this clone. The chain recombines TRBV30 with TRBJ1-2, with D possibly TRBD1 on 6 matching bases. There are 15 residues in the CDR3. Trimming removed 0 bases from V and 8 bases from J, with 19 bases in between. Germline V gives CDR1 GTSNPN, CDR2 SVGIG (reference sequence). The chain's CDR3 is CAWSVLGAGVRGYTF. CDR3 nucleotide sequence: TGTGCCTGGAGTGTACTCGGGGCAGGGGTGCGGGGCTACACCTTC.

This rearrangement joins TRBV7-3 to TRBJ2-5, with 8 nucleotides matching TRBD2. The germline V gene has CDR1 SGHTA and CDR2 FQGTGA. The CDR3 runs to 15 residues. The ends lost 4 bases at V and 9 bases at J; junction bases unmatched: 13. This CDR3 is CASSSIAGSLEAQYF. Written as DNA, the CDR3 is TGTGCCAGCAGCTCAATAGCGGGAAGCCTTGAAGCCCAGTACTTC.

The rearrangement joins TRBV18 to TRBJ2-5, with D perhaps being TRBD1 or TRBD2 (6 bases each). Germline V lookup: CDR1 KGHSH, CDR2 LQKENI. The CDR3 is 17 amino acids. V was pared by 6 bases and J by 5 bases, with 25 bases between. The CDR3 coding sequence is TGTGCCAGCTCCCCGCTTCCGGTGAGGGGGGCCGGGGAGACCCAGTACTTC. It encodes CASSPLPVRGAGETQYF. Variable domain in full (rest from reference TRBV18 and TRBJ2-5): NAGVMQNPRHLVRRRGQEARLRCSPMKGHSHVYWYRQLPEEGLKFMVYLQKENIIDESGMPKERFSAEFPKEGPSILRIQQVVRGDSAAYFCASSPLPVRGAGETQYFGPGTRLLVL.

The V and J genes are TRBV6-1 and TRBJ1-2; 10 bases are shared with TRBD1. V was clipped by 4 bases and J by 7 bases; unmatched bases: 9. The length of the CDR3 is 15 residues. Per the germline V gene, CDR1 is MNHNS and CDR2 is SASEGT. Here the CDR3 DNA reads TGTGCCAGCAGTGGGAAGGGACAGGGGATGGGTGGCTACACCTTC. This sequence encodes CASSGKGQGMGGYTF.

The V call is TRBV5-6, the J call TRBJ2-7; TRBD1 matches 7 bases. The trim removed 4 bases at V and 9 bases at J, leaving 4 bases unmatched. Germline V lookup: CDR1 SGHDT, CDR2 YYEEEE. The CDR3 spans 11 residues. CDR3 in amino acids: CASSRTGGQYF. The CDR3, as DNA: TGTGCCAGCAGCCGGACAGGTGGGCAGTACTTC.